The rows below give T cell receptor beta chains drawn from one sample of a study of blood T cell repertoires in COVID-19. TCRdb's table, derived via immunoSEQ multiplex PCR, lists solely in-frame clones and lacks some. The sample records roughly 170,000 clones, about nine tenths being singletons. Sequenced input: peripheral blood. The source of these receptors is a man aged 65 to 79 with active or convalescent COVID-19. Both conserved end residues are part of each CDR3. Fields, in order: J gene, clone size, V gene, D gene, CDR3 DNA, CDR3 protein. The D gene is left open where the match is weak. Size tells how often a clone was seen (once, few, many) or the class of an expanded clone, and some rows leave it out.

j_gene: TRBJ1-1
abundance: .
v_gene: TRBV6-1
d_gene: .
CDR3nt: TGTGCCAGCAGTGAACAGAGGACTGAAGCTTTCTTT
CDR3aa: CASSEQRTEAFF

j_gene: TRBJ2-1
abundance: .
v_gene: TRBV24-1
d_gene: TRBD1
CDR3nt: TGTGCCACCAGCTACACCGGGACAGGCTACAATGAGCAGTTCTTC
CDR3aa: CATSYTGTGYNEQFF

j_gene: TRBJ1-2
abundance: .
v_gene: TRBV12-3/TRBV12-4
d_gene: .
CDR3nt: TGTGCCAGCAGTTTCCCCTCCTATGGCTACACCTTC
CDR3aa: CASSFPSYGYTF

j_gene: TRBJ2-1
abundance: .
v_gene: TRBV27
d_gene: .
CDR3nt: TGTGCCAGCAACCCTTTCGGGGGCTACAATGAGCAGTTCTTC
CDR3aa: CASNPFGGYNEQFF

j_gene: TRBJ1-1
abundance: .
v_gene: TRBV19
d_gene: TRBD1
CDR3nt: TGTGCCAGTAGTATGGGACAGGGTAGCGCCGAAGCTTTCTTT
CDR3aa: CASSMGQGSAEAFF

j_gene: TRBJ1-5
abundance: .
v_gene: TRBV18
d_gene: .
CDR3nt: TGTGCCAGCTCACACAGGGACAATCAGCCCCAGCATTTT
CDR3aa: CASSHRDNQPQHF

j_gene: TRBJ2-7
abundance: .
v_gene: TRBV9
d_gene: .
CDR3nt: TGTGCCAGCAGCGTAGGACAGAACTACGAGCAGTACTTC
CDR3aa: CASSVGQNYEQYF

j_gene: TRBJ1-1
abundance: .
v_gene: TRBV6-2/TRBV6-3
d_gene: .
CDR3nt: TGTGCCAGCAGTCGCCCCCGTACTGGGAACACTGAAGCTTTCTTT
CDR3aa: CASSRPRTGNTEAFF

j_gene: TRBJ1-1
abundance: .
v_gene: TRBV6-5
d_gene: .
CDR3nt: TGTGCCAGCAGGGACTTAGGGTTCCAAGCTTTCTTT
CDR3aa: CASRDLGFQAFF

j_gene: TRBJ1-5
abundance: .
v_gene: TRBV6-5
d_gene: .
CDR3nt: TGTGCCAGCAGCCTGGCAGGGATTAGCAATCAGCCCCAGCATTTT
CDR3aa: CASSLAGISNQPQHF

j_gene: TRBJ2-2
abundance: once
v_gene: TRBV30
d_gene: TRBD2
CDR3nt: TGTGCCTGGAGTGAGATCCGACTAGCGGGGGCCTCCGGGGAGCTGTTTTTT
CDR3aa: CAWSEIRLAGASGELFF

j_gene: TRBJ1-6
abundance: .
v_gene: TRBV6-2/TRBV6-3
d_gene: .
CDR3nt: TGTGCCAGCAGCACCGTACGGAGCAGTTCCTATAATTCACCCCTCCACTTT
CDR3aa: CASSTVRSSSYNSPLHF

j_gene: TRBJ2-5
abundance: .
v_gene: TRBV6-4
d_gene: .
CDR3nt: TGTGCCAGCAGTAACAGTCAGCAAGAGACCCAGTACTTC
CDR3aa: CASSNSQQETQYF

j_gene: TRBJ2-3
abundance: .
v_gene: TRBV7-2
d_gene: TRBD2
CDR3nt: TGTGCCAGCAACCCTAGCGGGACGAGCACAGATACGCAGTATTTT
CDR3aa: CASNPSGTSTDTQYF

j_gene: TRBJ2-7
abundance: .
v_gene: TRBV5-1
d_gene: .
CDR3nt: TGCGCCAGCGGGAGGAGCGGAGTACCCTACGAGCAGTACTTC
CDR3aa: CASGRSGVPYEQYF

j_gene: TRBJ1-2
abundance: .
v_gene: TRBV28
d_gene: .
CDR3nt: TGTGCCACCCTCTCCCGACAGAACTATGGCTACACCTTC
CDR3aa: CATLSRQNYGYTF

j_gene: TRBJ2-3
abundance: .
v_gene: TRBV28
d_gene: TRBD2
CDR3nt: TGTGCCAGCTCCTTCCGGAGCGGGGGGCAAAATACGCAGTATTTT
CDR3aa: CASSFRSGGQNTQYF

j_gene: TRBJ1-1
abundance: .
v_gene: TRBV15
d_gene: .
CDR3nt: TGTGCCACCAGCAGAGATCGGGAAGCTTTCTTT
CDR3aa: CATSRDREAFF

j_gene: TRBJ1-5
abundance: .
v_gene: TRBV19
d_gene: TRBD1
CDR3nt: TGTGCCAGTAGTATAGCCGGACAGGGGCTGGTACAGCCCCAGCATTTT
CDR3aa: CASSIAGQGLVQPQHF

j_gene: TRBJ2-1
abundance: .
v_gene: TRBV9
d_gene: TRBD2
CDR3nt: TGTGCCAGCAGCCGACTAGCGGGAGTGGCTGAGCAGTTCTTC
CDR3aa: CASSRLAGVAEQFF

j_gene: TRBJ1-5
abundance: .
v_gene: TRBV6-1
d_gene: .
CDR3nt: TGTGCCAGCAGTGAGGTGGCCTATCAGCCCCAGCATTTT
CDR3aa: CASSEVAYQPQHF

j_gene: TRBJ2-1
abundance: .
v_gene: TRBV18
d_gene: TRBD1
CDR3nt: TGTGCCAGCCGTAAGCCAGGGGGCCATGAGCAGTTCTTC
CDR3aa: CASRKPGGHEQFF

j_gene: TRBJ1-3
abundance: .
v_gene: TRBV7-9
d_gene: .
CDR3nt: TGTGCCAGCAGCCCTTGGGGGACAGGAAACACCATATATTTT
CDR3aa: CASSPWGTGNTIYF

j_gene: TRBJ1-1
abundance: .
v_gene: TRBV18
d_gene: TRBD1
CDR3nt: TGTGCCAGCTCACCGAGGAGGGACAGGGGAGCGAACACTGAAGCTTTCTTT
CDR3aa: CASSPRRDRGANTEAFF

j_gene: TRBJ1-1
abundance: .
v_gene: TRBV7-2
d_gene: .
CDR3nt: TGTGCCAGCAGCTTAGTGGCAGGGAACACTGAAGCTTTCTTT
CDR3aa: CASSLVAGNTEAFF

j_gene: TRBJ2-2
abundance: .
v_gene: TRBV19
d_gene: TRBD2
CDR3nt: TGTGCCAGTAGGCAAAGGGCTAGCGGGGACACCGGGGAGCTGTTTTTT
CDR3aa: CASRQRASGDTGELFF

j_gene: TRBJ2-1
abundance: .
v_gene: TRBV13
d_gene: TRBD2
CDR3nt: TGTGCCAGCAGCTTGGATTGGGTGACTACCGGCGGGGGTGAGCAGTTCTTC
CDR3aa: CASSLDWVTTGGGEQFF